These 4 T cell receptor beta chains originate from one sample sequenced in a study of blood T cell repertoires in COVID-19. Produced via immunoSEQ multiplex PCR; TCRdb's table is partial and in-frame only. The sample lists hundreds of thousands of clones, roughly 84% occurring once. The sample consisted of peripheral blood. The receptor source for this set is a woman aged 80 or over with acute or convalescent COVID-19.

The chain combines TRBV5-1 with TRBJ2-5, with a possible D match to TRBD2 (5 bases). V lost 0 bases and J lost 4, with 13 bases in between. Germline V gives CDR1 SGHRS, CDR2 YFSETQ. CDR3 length equals 15 residues. The DNA of the CDR3 is TGCGCCAGCAGCTTGGCCAACAATGAGGGAGAGACCCAGTACTTC. Translated: CASSLANNEGETQYF.

This clone was picked up one time. The rearrangement uses TRBV19 and TRBJ1-2, with 7 bases aligning to TRBD1. The CDR3 contains 18 residues. CDR1 and CDR2 from the germline V gene are LNHDA and SQIVND (reference sequence). V lost 5 bases to trimming and J lost 2 bases; unmatched junction nucleotides: 17. The CDR3: CASSPDSDAGQRNYGYTF. CDR3 sequence (DNA): TGTGCCAGTAGTCCGGACTCAGACGCGGGACAGAGAAACTATGGCTACACCTTC.

The V gene is TRBV6-6, the J gene TRBJ1-1, with D perhaps matching TRBD1 (5 bases). Germline CDR1 MNHNY, CDR2 SVGAGI (reference sequence). The CDR3 is 15 amino acids. Trimming shortened V by 6 bases and J by 1 base, and 15 bases separated the two germline ends. Here the CDR3 DNA reads TGTGCCAGCAGGCATGACCGGGGGGAGAACACTGAAGCTTTCTTT. This codes for CASRHDRGENTEAFF.

J is TRBJ1-1 and V is TRBV7-8; 9 positions agree with TRBD1. Trimming took 0 bases from V and 1 from J; bases not matched to a gene: 9. There are 18 residues in the CDR3. Germline V CDR1 and CDR2: SGHVS, FQNEAQ. The CDR3 bases are TGTGCCAGCAGCTTAGCGGGAAGGACAGGGGTAAGGAACACTGAAGCTTTCTTT. This encodes CASSLAGRTGVRNTEAFF.